This entry concerns a single TCR beta chain. Any gene name here is a mouse gene name. Read data end 1 residue before the CDR3 end; the end is taken from the germline J gene. These data come from a study of tissue T cells after allogeneic stem cell transplantation. Germline CDR1 and CDR2: FNHDT and SITEND (reference sequence). Trimming cost V 2 bases and J 0 bases; bases outside gene matches: 0. The CDR3 is 15 residues long. Repertoires were generated with immunoSEQ multiplex PCR, while TCRdb's copy carries only in-frame clones and drops some. The sample yields some 48,000 clones, 73% seen once. The chain joins TRBV19 to TRBJ2-2; the match to TRBD2 covers 8 bases. Sequenced input: sorted cells pooled from one or two spleens. The clonotype originates from a pool of C57BL/6 mice in good health. The CDR3 sequence: CASSIWGANTGQLYF. CDR3 DNA, as far as it was read: TGTGCCAGCAGTATCTGGGGGGCAAACACCGGGCAGCTCTAC.